The 14 T cell receptor beta chains below all came from one sample that was sequenced in a study of beta chain features in type 1 diabetes. Since all of the isolated RNA was reverse transcribed, expressed TCRB transcripts were what got sequenced. Only in-frame clones appear in the TCRdb table, and some are missing; sequencing was by immunoSEQ multiplex PCR. The sample yields 400,000 to 550,000 clones, approximately 10% seen once. The sequenced material came from naive CD4+ T cells from blood. The receptors derive from a woman between 18 and 30 years old in good health.

This clone was seen a handful of times. This chain links TRBV4-3 with TRBJ1-2, with D possibly being TRBD1 (6 bases). The germline V and J ends were trimmed by 5 bases and 3 bases, with 19 bases remaining between them. The V gene's germline CDR1 is LGHNA and CDR2 YSLEER. The CDR3 is 16 amino acids. Here the CDR3 DNA reads TGCGCCAGCAGCAGAAGTATGGGGGCTGGGGACTATGGCTACACCTTC. It is translated as CASSRSMGAGDYGYTF.

The rearrangement links TRBV9 to TRBJ2-3; 10 bases are a match to TRBD2. Germline-derived CDR1 and CDR2 are SGDLS and YYNGEE. This CDR3 comprises 16 residues. The ends lost 3 bases at V and 1 base at J; junction bases unmatched: 5. The CDR3 loop reads CASSGVSGRGTDTQYF. The CDR3 DNA is TGTGCCAGCAGCGGTGTCAGCGGGAGGGGCACAGATACGCAGTATTTT.

This clone came up a few times. The rearrangement uses TRBV5-4 and TRBJ2-6; D call uncertain. The V and J ends lost 4 bases and 0 bases respectively, with 14 bases between them. Germline V gene lookup returns CDR1 SGHNT and CDR2 YYREEE (reference sequence). The CDR3 is 17 residues long. The CDR3: CASSPPAHPSGANVLTF. The CDR3 DNA sequence: TGTGCCAGCAGCCCCCCGGCTCACCCCTCTGGGGCCAACGTCCTGACTTTC.

This clone was observed a few times. Written as DNA, the CDR3 is TGCGCCAGCAGCCAAGATGCACTACCAACCGGGGAGCTGTTTTTT. The encoded protein is CASSQDALPTGELFF. The chain joins TRBV4-3 to TRBJ2-2, with D unresolved. The CDR3 spans 15 residues. The germline V gene has CDR1 LGHNA and CDR2 YSLEER. Trimming removed 0 bases at V and 5 bases at J, with 10 bases between.

This clone occurred a few times. The V and J genes are TRBV29-1 and TRBJ2-3, with TRBD1 matching over 10 bases. CDR1 and CDR2 from the germline V gene are SQVTM and ANQGSEA. The J segment lost 0 bases and the V segment lost 8 bases, leaving 5 bases of the junction unmatched. The CDR3 spans 14 residues. DNA of the CDR3: TGCAGCTTTCGGACAGGGGGTAGCACAGATACGCAGTATTTT. It codes for CSFRTGGSTDTQYF.

The sample holds a few counts of this clone. The V and J genes are TRBV14 and TRBJ1-2; D is uncertain. Germline V lookup: CDR1 SGHDN, CDR2 FVKESK. CDR3 length: 16 amino acids. The V and J ends lost 3 bases and 1 base respectively, with 15 bases between them. The CDR3 loop is CASSQRGWRYNYGYTF. The CDR3 DNA is TGTGCCAGCAGCCAGCGAGGATGGAGATATAACTATGGCTACACCTTC.

This chain links TRBV7-6 with TRBJ2-1; D tentatively reads TRBD1 or TRBD2 (6 bases each). Germline loops: CDR1 SGHVS, CDR2 FNYEAQ. Trimming shortened V by 3 bases and J by 6 bases, and 9 bases separated the two germline ends. The CDR3 totals 13 residues. The CDR3 reads CASSFGGPNEQFF. Here the CDR3 DNA reads TGTGCCAGCAGCTTTGGGGGGCCCAATGAGCAGTTCTTC.

CDR3 region: CASSPRTGEMNEQFF. CDR3 coding DNA: TGCGCCAGCAGTCCACGGACAGGGGAGATGAATGAGCAGTTCTTC. The V and J genes are TRBV5-1 and TRBJ2-1, with 9 bases fitting TRBD1. Per germline, CDR1 SGHRS and CDR2 YFSETQ. This CDR3 has 15 amino acids. Trimming took 5 bases from V and 7 from J; bases not matched to a gene: 10.

V and J are TRBV28 and TRBJ2-1; maybe TRBD1 (5 bases). Germline values: CDR1 MDHEN, CDR2 SYDVKM. The V gene lost 8 bases and the J gene lost 5 bases, with 19 bases spanning the gap. This CDR3 comprises 15 residues. CDR3 in amino acids: CASFPGIGRNNEQFF. The CDR3 DNA reads TGTGCCAGCTTCCCAGGGATCGGCAGAAACAATGAGCAGTTCTTC.

This clone showed up just a few times. The chain employs TRBV10-3 and TRBJ2-1; 7 bases agree with TRBD1. V shed 6 bases and J 13 bases; nucleotides not matched to a gene: 6. CDR3 length: 11 residues. Germline assignment: CDR1 ENHRY and CDR2 SYGVKD. Here the CDR3 DNA reads TGTGCCATCAGCACCGGGACAGTACAGTTCTTC. This translates into CAISTGTVQFF.

This clone has only a few counts. This chain joins TRBV28 and TRBJ2-7; D call uncertain. This CDR3 is 9 amino acids long. V dropped 8 bases and J dropped 1 base, with 0 bases sitting between them. Germline CDR1 reads MDHEN; CDR2 reads SYDVKM. This CDR3 reads CASSYEQYV. The CDR3 DNA is TGTGCCAGCTCCTACGAGCAGTACGTC.

The rearrangement uses TRBV20-1 and TRBJ2-5; D gene ambiguous. CDR1 and CDR2 (germline): DFQATT, SNEGSKA (reference sequence). The V end was cut by 2 bases, the J end by 2 bases, with 3 bases between. This CDR3 comprises 11 residues. The CDR3 DNA reads as TGCAGTGCTAGAACACAAGAGACCCAGTACTTC. It translates to CSARTQETQYF.

Comments on this clone: The germline gene is not matched at one end of the junction; a read error may be the cause. The V gene is TRBV7-8, the J gene TRBJ2-7, with 8 bases matching TRBD1. Per germline, CDR1 SGHVS and CDR2 FQNEAQ. The CDR3 contains 16 residues. CDR3 in DNA: TGTGCCAGCAGCCTAGCCCGGCGGGACAGGTCGGGGGAGCAGTACTTC. It is translated as CASSLARRDRSGEQYF.

This clone came up a few times. This chain links TRBV7-9 with TRBJ1-4; TRBD1 aligns across 8 bases. Looked up from germline, CDR1 is SEHNR and CDR2 is FQNEAQ (reference sequence). Trimming at V came to 3 bases and at J to 3 bases, leaving 9 bases not matched to a gene. This CDR3 is built from 17 residues. The CDR3 bases are TGTGCCAGCAGCTTCGGACAGGGAGCGGCGGCTAATGAAAAACTGTTTTTT. Translation gives CASSFGQGAAANEKLFF.